The text below deals with one T cell receptor (beta chain). Its antigen is still unknown. There are 17 residues in the CDR3. V lost 4 bases, J lost 8 bases, and 14 bases stayed unmatched. Germline loops: CDR1 MNHEY, CDR2 SMNVEV (reference sequence). This specimen comes from a study of shared clonotypes between healthy human individuals. Notes on the study in general: Few donors limited the genetic and exposure-history diversity represented.

The protocol was immunoSEQ multiplex PCR, while the TCRdb copy is restricted to in-frame clones and leaves out a portion. The sample records about 110,000 clones, roughly 70% being singletons. The V call is TRBV27, the J call TRBJ2-3; TRBD1 matches at 11 bases. Sequencing was carried out using memory CD8+ T cells sorted from blood. Subset described: CD45RO+ cells pooled with CCR7-negative TemRA cells. The origin of this receptor is a woman in her twenties or thirties in good health. The CDR3 sequence: CASSSIPGQGERGTQYF. For the CDR3, the DNA is TGTGCCAGCAGTTCTATTCCGGGACAGGGGGAGAGGGGTACGCAGTATTTT.